This T cell receptor beta chain was identified during a study of CD4 T cells in relation to SARS-CoV-2 and coronaviruses. Overall study context: After roughly ten days of antigen culture, PBMC TCR beta CDR3s were sequenced.

The unexposed donors gave CD4+ T cells in about 2011-2019, prior to COVID-19. After about 10 days of culture, CD4+ T cells were isolated. As cell numbers allowed, unexposed-donor CD4+ T cells faced SARS-CoV-2 S/N and four cold-coronavirus spikes. V lost 4 bases to trimming and J lost 10 bases; unmatched junction nucleotides: 13. From germline, CDR1 is SGDLS and CDR2 YYNGEE. This CDR3 spans 17 amino acids. TCRdb's table, derived via immunoSEQ multiplex PCR, lists solely in-frame clones and lacks some. The sample lists 26,000 or so clones, just under 75% occurring once. Comments on this clone: Its specificity is unknown.

General study results and limits: Crossreactive clones expanded significantly less to SARS-CoV-2 than monoreactive clones.

V is TRBV9 and J is TRBJ2-1; 14 bases fit TRBD2. Sequencing input: CD4+ T cells from PBMCs, cultured in vitro. This clonotype was obtained from a human donor in good health. This chain's CDR3 is CASSLRGLAGGEGEQFF. For the CDR3, the DNA is TGTGCCAGCAGCCTACGTGGACTAGCGGGAGGCGAGGGGGAGCAGTTCTTC. The full variable domain, rest sourced from reference TRBV9 and TRBJ2-1, is DSGVTQTPKHLITATGQRVTLRCSPRSGDLSVYWYQQSLDQGLQFLIQYYNGEERAKGNILERFSAQQFPDLHSELNLSSLELGDSALYFCASSLRGLAGGEGEQFFGPGTRLTVL.